This is a list of T cell receptor beta chains from one sample in a study of CD8 T cells in Susac syndrome. MiXCR, applied by TCRdb to the immunoSEQ multiplex PCR reads, yields one record per CDR3 protein. The top ten clones hold 0.075% to 0.1% of a sample with about 190,000 distinct CDR3 sequences, approximately 96% of them seen once. Source material: CD4+ T cells from PBMCs. These receptors were taken from a human donor with Susac syndrome. CDR3s include the opening cysteine and the closing phenylalanine or tryptophan.

TRBV27,CASSWYRGGLQFF
TRBV30,CAWRGGRGTEAFF
TRBV11-2,CASSLSPIAGSRYF
TRBV28,CASSSAGQGTDTQYF
TRBV29-1,CSGQGSNTGELFF
TRBV5-6,CASSFGPLASYNSPLHF
TRBV12-3/TRBV12-4,CASSLAEPGGTEAFF
TRBV30,CAWTKQPSGGGYGYTF
TRBV27,CASSNGRGGYTF
TRBV30,CAWSVFETEAFF
TRBV30,CAWSSQYRGRGGYTF
TRBV5-1,CASSLAVSANNEQFF
TRBV6-5,CASSYSSDITEAFF
TRBV29-1,CSAADTGVETQYF
TRBV2,CASRTGRYPYEQYF
TRBV20-1,CSASLRGRDNEQFF
TRBV7-9,CATTRQGQPPNYGYTF